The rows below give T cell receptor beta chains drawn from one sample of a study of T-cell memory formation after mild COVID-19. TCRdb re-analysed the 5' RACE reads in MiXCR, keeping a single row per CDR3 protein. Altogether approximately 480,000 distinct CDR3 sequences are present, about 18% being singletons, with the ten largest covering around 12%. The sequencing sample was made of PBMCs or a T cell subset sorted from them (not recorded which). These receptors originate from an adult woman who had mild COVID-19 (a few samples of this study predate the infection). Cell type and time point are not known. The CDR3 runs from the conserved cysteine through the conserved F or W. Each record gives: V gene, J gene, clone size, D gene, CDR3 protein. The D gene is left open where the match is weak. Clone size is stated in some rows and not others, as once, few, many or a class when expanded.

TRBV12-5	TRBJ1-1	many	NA	CASGFANSGGRFVANTEAFF
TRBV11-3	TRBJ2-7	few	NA	CASSDQAFYEQYF
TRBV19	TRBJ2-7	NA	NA	CASSIRGLVSRVQTYEQYF
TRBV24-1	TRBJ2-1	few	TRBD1	CATSDRDRGNHNEQFF
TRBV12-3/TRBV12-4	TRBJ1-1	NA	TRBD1	CASRGTGGPRTEDFF
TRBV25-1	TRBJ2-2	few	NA	CASSDSGNTGELFF
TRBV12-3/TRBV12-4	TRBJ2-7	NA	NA	CASSFGVSYEQYF
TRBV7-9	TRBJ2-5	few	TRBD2	CASSLASGVETQYF
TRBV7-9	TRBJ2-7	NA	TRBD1	CASSPRTGSYYEQYF
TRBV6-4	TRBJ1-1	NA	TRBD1	CASRRTGPNTEAFF
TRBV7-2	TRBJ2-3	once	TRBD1	CASSLGQGSIVDTQYF
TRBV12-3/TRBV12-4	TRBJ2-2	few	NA	CASSSRGYGTGELFF
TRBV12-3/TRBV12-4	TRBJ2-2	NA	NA	CASVGLKTGELFF
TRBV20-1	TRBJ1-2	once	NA	CSGPNGYGYTF
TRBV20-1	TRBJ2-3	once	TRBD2	CSATRQETSGGALRDTQYF
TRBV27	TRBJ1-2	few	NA	CGSRYGYTF
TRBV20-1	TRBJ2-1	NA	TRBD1	CSANDRGPNEQFF
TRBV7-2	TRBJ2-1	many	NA	CASSSTPTGRNNEQFF
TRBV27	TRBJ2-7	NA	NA	CASSLSLSRAGEQYF
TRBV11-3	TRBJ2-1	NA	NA	CASSLGFFSYNEQFF
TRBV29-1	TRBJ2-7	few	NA	CSFRDLSYEQYF
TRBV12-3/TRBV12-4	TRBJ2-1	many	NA	CASSLEEGGSYNEQFF
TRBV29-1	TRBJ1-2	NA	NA	CSVEARNLLYGYTF
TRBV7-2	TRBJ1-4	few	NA	CASRPGGVNEKLFF
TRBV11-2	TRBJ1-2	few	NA	CASSPRTGWANYGYTF
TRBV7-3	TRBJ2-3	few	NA	CASSLGGWDTQYF
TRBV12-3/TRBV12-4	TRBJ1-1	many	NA	CASSGTTGNTEAFF
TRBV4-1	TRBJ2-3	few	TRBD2	CASSLTVVSGESTDTQYF
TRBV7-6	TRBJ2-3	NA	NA	CASSLYPDTQYF
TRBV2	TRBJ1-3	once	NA	CASSVESAGNTIYF
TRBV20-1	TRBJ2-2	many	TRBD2	CSARGLAGVAGAGELFF
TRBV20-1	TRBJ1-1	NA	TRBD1	CSARQIPGQPEAFF
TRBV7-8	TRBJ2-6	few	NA	CASSSRDVLTF
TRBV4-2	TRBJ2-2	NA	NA	CASSQDGRDTGELFF
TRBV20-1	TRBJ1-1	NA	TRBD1	CRVEQGARTEAFF
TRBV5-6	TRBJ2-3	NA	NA	CASSLDRETDTQYF
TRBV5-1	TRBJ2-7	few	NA	CASSLRTEAYEQYF
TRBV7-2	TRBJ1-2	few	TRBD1	CASSLGGTAYGYTF
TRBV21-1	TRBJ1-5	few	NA	CASSKKGESSNQPQHF
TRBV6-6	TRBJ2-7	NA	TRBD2	CASSETSGAYEQYF
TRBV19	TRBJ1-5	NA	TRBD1	CASSSDRELSNQPQHF
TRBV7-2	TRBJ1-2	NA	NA	CASSSSTPLDGNYGYTF
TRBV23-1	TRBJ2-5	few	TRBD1	CASSQGQKKETQYF
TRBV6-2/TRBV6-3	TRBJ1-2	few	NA	CASSYGDVRMGAYGYTF
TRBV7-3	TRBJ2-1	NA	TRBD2	CASSFGRASGSYEQFF
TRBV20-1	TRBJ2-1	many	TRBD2	CSASEGLAREQFF
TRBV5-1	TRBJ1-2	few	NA	CASSSLGRPGYGYTF
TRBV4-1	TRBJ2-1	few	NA	CASSQVGFNEQFF
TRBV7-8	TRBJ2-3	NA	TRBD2	CASSLARGLAGTDTQYF
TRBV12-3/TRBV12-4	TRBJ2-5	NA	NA	CASSLNSGKETQYF
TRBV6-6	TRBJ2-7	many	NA	CASSYSVGAGYEQYF
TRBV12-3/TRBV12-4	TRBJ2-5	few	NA	CASRPPGRETQYF
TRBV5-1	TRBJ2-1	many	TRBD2	CASSLVAGGGNEQFF
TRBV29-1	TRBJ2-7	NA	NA	CSVVPRGRGSEQYF
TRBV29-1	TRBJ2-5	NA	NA	CSAGQKEETQYF
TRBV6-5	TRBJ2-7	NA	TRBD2	CASTPGTSVTYEQYF
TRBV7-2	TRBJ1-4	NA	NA	CASSSRGGRTNEKLFF
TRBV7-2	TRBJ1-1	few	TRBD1	CASSTDRGYTEAFF